The T cell receptor (beta chain) under discussion was sequenced for a study of cytomegalovirus exposure and HLA in healthy donors. Donors had nominal health at sampling but likely had unrecorded immune exposures. The primer mix had 60 Vbeta and 13 Jbeta primers. TCRdb's table, derived via immunoSEQ multiplex PCR, lists solely in-frame clones and lacks some. The sample has some 170,000 clones, 78% seen once. This CDR3 has 17 residues. CDR1 and CDR2 from the germline V gene are MNHEY and SMNVEV (reference sequence). Unmatched junction bases numbered 8, after V lost 3 bases and J lost 0 bases. The J gene is TRBJ2-1, the V gene TRBV27; 7 nucleotides align to TRBD2. The sample was PBMCs. The sequence was obtained from a female donor in good health and CMV-seronegative. In nucleotides, the CDR3 is TGTGCCAGCAGTTTTTTGTTCGGGAGGAGCTCCTACAATGAGCAGTTCTTC. It codes for CASSFLFGRSSYNEQFF.